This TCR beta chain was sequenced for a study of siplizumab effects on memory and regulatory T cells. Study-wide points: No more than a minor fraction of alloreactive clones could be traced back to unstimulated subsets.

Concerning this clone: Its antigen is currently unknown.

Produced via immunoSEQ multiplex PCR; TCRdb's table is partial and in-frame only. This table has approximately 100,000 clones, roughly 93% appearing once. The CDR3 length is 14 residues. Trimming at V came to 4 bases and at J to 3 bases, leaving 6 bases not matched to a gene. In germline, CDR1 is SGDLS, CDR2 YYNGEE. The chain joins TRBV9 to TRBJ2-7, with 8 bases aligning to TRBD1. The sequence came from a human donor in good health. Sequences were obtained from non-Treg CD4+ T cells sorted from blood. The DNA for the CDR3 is TGTGCCAGCAGCCCACGGACAGGGTACTACGAGCAGTACTTC. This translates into CASSPRTGYYEQYF.